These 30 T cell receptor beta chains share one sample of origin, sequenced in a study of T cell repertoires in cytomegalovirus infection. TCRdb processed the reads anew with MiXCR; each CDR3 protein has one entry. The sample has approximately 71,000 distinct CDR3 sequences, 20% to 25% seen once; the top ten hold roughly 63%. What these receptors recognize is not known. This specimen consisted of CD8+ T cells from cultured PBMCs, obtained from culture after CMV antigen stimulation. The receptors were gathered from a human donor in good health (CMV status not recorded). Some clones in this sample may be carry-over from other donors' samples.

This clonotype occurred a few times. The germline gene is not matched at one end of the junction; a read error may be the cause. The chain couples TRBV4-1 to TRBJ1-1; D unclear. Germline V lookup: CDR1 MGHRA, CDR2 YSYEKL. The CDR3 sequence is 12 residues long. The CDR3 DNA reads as TGCGCCAGCAGCCAAGATACCACGAGTCTGAATTTT. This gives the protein CASSQDTTSLNF.

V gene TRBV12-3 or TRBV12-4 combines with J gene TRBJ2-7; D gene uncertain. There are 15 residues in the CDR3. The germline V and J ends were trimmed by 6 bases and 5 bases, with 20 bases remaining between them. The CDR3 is CASSPMVPPSDEQYF. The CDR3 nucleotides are TGTGCCAGCAGCCCCATGGTCCCGCCATCGGACGAGCAGTACTTC.

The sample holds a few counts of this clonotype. The CDR3 DNA reads as TGTGCCAGCAGCTTAGCGCAGTTCCACACTGAAGCTTTCTTT. Protein sequence: CASSLAQFHTEAFF. The chain links TRBV7-9 to TRBJ1-1; unclear D gene. The CDR3 extends over 14 amino acids. CDR1 and CDR2 from the germline V gene are SEHNR and FQNEAQ (reference sequence). V was clipped by 0 bases and J by 3 bases, with 8 bases between them.

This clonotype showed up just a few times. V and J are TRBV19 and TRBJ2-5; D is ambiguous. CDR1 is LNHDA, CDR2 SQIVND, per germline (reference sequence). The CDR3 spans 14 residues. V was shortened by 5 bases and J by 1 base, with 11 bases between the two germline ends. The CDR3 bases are TGTGCCAGTAGTCATCAAGGGATCCAAGAGACCCAGTACTTC. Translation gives CASSHQGIQETQYF.

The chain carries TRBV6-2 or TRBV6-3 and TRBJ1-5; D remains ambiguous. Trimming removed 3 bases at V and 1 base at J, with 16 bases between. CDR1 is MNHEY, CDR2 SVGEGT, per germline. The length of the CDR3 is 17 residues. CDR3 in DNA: TGTGCCAGCAGTTATCCCGGTGGTTTCCACAGCAATCAGCCCCAGCATTTT. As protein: CASSYPGGFHSNQPQHF.

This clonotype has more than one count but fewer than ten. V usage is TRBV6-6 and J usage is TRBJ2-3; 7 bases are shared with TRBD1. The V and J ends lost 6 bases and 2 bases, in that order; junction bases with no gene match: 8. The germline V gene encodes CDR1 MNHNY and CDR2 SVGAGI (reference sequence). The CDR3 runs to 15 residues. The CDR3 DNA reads TGTGCCAGCAGAAACGACAGGGCCGTCACAGATACGCAGTATTTT. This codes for CASRNDRAVTDTQYF.

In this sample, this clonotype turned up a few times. CDR3: CASGLTQGANQPQHF. The CDR3 coding sequence is TGTGCTAGTGGTTTGACCCAGGGGGCCAATCAGCCCCAGCATTTT. The chain links TRBV12-5 to TRBJ1-5; 8 bases map to TRBD1. The ends lost 2 bases at V and 3 bases at J; junction bases unmatched: 3. This CDR3 has 15 amino acids. Germline CDR1 LGHNT, CDR2 FRNRAP.

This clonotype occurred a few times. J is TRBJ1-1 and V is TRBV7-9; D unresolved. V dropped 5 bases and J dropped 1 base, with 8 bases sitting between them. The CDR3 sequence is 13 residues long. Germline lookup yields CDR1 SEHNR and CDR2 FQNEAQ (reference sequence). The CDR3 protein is CASSPPENTEAFF. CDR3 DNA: TGTGCCAGCAGCCCCCCCGAGAACACTGAAGCTTTCTTT.

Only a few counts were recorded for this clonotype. CDR3 residues: CASSQGPRTQYF. The CDR3 region has the DNA TGCGCCAGCAGCCAAGGTCCGAGGACCCAGTACTTC. The chain has TRBV4-1 and TRBJ2-5; D unclear. V was cut by 1 base and J by 7 bases, with 7 bases left in between. This CDR3 has 12 residues. Per germline, CDR1 MGHRA and CDR2 YSYEKL.

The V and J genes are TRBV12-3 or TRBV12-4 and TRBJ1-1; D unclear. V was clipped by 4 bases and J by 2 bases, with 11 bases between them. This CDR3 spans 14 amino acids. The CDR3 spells CASSSTRVNTEAFF. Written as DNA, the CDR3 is TGTGCCAGCAGTTCGACGAGGGTTAACACTGAAGCTTTCTTT.

CDR3 loop: CAISESWGTEKETQYF. The CDR3 nucleotides read TGTGCCATCAGTGAGTCTTGGGGGACGGAAAAAGAGACCCAGTACTTC. The chain uses TRBV10-3 and TRBJ2-5; the D call may be TRBD1 or TRBD2 (5 bases each). V was cut by 0 bases and J by 3 bases, with 14 bases left in between. Germline loops: CDR1 ENHRY, CDR2 SYGVKD. This CDR3 has 16 residues.

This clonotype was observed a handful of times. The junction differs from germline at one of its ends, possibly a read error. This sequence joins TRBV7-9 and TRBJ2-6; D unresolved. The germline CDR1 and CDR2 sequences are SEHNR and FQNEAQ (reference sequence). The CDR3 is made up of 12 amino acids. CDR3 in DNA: TGTGCCAGCAGTTTAGGGGCCAACGTCCTGACTTTC. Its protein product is CASSLGANVLTF.

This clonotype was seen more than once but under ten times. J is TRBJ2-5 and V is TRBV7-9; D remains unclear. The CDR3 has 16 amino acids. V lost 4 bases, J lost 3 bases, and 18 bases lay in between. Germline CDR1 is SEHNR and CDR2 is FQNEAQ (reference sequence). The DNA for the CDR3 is TGTGCCAGCAGCTCTTCTTCCGGGCTGGGTAAAGAGACCCAGTACTTC. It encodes CASSSSSGLGKETQYF.

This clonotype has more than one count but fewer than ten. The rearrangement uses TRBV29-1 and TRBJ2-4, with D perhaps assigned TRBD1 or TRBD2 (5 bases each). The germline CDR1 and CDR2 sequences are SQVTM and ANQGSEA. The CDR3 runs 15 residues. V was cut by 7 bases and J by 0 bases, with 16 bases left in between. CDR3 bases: TGCAGCGCCTTGGGACGGCAACTAGCCAAAAACATTCAGTACTTC. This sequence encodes CSALGRQLAKNIQYF.

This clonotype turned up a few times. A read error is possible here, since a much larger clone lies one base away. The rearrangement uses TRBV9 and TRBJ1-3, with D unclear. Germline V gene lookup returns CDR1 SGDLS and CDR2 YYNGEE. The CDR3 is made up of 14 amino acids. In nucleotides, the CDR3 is TGTGCCAGCAGCCACCCATACTCTGGAAACACCAAATATTTT. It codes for CASSHPYSGNTKYF.

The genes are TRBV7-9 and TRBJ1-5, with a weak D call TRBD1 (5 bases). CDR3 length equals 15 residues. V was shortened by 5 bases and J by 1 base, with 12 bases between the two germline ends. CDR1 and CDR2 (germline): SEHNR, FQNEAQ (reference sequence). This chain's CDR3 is CASSRGRGSNQPQHF. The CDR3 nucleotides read TGTGCCAGCAGCAGAGGGAGGGGAAGCAATCAGCCCCAGCATTTT.

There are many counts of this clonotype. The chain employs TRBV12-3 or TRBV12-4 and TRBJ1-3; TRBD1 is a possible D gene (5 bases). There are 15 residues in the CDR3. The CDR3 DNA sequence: TGTGCTCAGCCCAGGGCCGGCGGCTCTGGAAACACCATATATTTT. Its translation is CAQPRAGGSGNTIYF.

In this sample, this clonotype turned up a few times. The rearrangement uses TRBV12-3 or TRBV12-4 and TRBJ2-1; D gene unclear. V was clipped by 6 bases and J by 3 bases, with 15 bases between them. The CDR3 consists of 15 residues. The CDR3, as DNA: TGTGCCAGCAGATTTTCGTGGCCACTCTACAATGAGCAGTTCTTC. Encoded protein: CASRFSWPLYNEQFF.

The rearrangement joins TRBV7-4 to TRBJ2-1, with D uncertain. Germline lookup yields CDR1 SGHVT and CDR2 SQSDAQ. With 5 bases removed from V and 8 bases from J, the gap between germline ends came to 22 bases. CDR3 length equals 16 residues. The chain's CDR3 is CASSGTVRSASDEQFF. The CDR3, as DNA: TGTGCCAGCAGCGGCACGGTTCGGTCGGCGAGCGATGAGCAGTTCTTC.

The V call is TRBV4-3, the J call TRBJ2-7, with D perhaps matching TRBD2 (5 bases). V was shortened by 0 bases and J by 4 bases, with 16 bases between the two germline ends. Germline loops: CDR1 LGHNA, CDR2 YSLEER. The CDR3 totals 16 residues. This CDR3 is CASSQEWEPWDYEQYF. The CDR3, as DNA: TGCGCCAGCAGCCAAGAATGGGAGCCGTGGGATTACGAGCAGTACTTC.

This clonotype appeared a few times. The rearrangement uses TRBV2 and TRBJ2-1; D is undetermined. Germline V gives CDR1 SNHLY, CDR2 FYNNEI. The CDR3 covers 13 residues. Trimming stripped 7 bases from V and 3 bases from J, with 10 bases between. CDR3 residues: CASTGENYNEQFF. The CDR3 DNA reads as TGTGCCAGCACTGGGGAAAACTACAATGAGCAGTTCTTC. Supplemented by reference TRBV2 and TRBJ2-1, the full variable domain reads EPEVTQTPSHQVTQMGQEVILRCVPISNHLYFYWYRQILGQKVEFLVSFYNNEISEKSEIFDDQFSVERPDGSNFTLKIRSTKLEDSAMYFCASTGENYNEQFFGPGTRLTVL.

In DNA, the CDR3 is TGTGCCGAGGGGGGAATGGGCACCGGGGAGCTGTTTTTT. Protein sequence: CAEGGMGTGELFF. The V gene is TRBV6-2 or TRBV6-3, the J gene TRBJ2-2; D is perhaps TRBD1 or TRBD2 (6 bases each). Germline V gene sequence: CDR1 MNHEY, CDR2 SVGEGT. The CDR3 runs to 13 residues. V was shortened by 11 bases and J by 4 bases, with 14 bases between the two germline ends.

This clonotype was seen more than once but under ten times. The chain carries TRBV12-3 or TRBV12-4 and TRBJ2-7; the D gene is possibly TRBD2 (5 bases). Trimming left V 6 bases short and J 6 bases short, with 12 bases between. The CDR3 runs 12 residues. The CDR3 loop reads CASSTPGSEQYF. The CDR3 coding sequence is TGTGCCAGCAGCACCCCTGGGAGCGAGCAGTACTTC.

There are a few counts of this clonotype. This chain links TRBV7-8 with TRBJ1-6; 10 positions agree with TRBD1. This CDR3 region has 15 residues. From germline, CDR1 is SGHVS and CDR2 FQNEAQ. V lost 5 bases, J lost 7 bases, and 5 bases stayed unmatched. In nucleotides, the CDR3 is TGTGCCAGCAGCGGTGGGACAGGGGTAAATTCACCCCTCCACTTT. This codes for CASSGGTGVNSPLHF.

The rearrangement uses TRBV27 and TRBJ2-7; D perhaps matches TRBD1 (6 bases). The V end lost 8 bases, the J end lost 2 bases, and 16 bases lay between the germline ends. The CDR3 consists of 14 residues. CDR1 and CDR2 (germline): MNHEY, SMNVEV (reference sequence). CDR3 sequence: CASRPRDKTYEQYF. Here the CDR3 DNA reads TGTGCCAGCCGCCCCCGGGACAAAACCTACGAGCAGTACTTC.

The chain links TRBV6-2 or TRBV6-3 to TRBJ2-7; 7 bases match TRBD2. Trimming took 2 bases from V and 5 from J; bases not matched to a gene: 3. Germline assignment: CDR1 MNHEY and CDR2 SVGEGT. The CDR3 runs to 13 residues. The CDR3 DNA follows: TGTGCCAGCAGTTACCTGGCGGGGGACGAGCAGTACTTC. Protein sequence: CASSYLAGDEQYF.

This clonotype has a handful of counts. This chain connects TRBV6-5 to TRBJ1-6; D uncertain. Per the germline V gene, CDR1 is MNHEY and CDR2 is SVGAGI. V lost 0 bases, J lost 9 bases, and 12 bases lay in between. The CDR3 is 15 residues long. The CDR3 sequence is CASSYSAGSSSPLHF. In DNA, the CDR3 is TGTGCCAGCAGTTACTCAGCCGGGTCCAGTTCACCCCTCCACTTT.

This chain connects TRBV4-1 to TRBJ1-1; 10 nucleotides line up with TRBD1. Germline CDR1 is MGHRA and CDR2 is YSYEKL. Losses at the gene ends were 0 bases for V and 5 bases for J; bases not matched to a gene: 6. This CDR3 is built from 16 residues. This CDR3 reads CASSQDARQGATEAFF. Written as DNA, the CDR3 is TGCGCCAGCAGCCAAGACGCAAGACAGGGGGCTACTGAAGCTTTCTTT.

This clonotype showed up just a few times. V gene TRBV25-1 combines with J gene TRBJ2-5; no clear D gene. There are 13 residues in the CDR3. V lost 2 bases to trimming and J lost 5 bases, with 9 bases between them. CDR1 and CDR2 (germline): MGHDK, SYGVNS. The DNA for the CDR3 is TGTGCCAGCAGTGAAGGGGTCGTGGAGACCCAGTACTTC. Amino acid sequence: CASSEGVVETQYF.

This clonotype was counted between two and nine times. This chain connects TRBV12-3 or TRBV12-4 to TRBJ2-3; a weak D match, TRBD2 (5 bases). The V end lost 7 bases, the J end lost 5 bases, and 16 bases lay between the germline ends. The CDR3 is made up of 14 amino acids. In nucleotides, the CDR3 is TGTGCCAGCAATCTATTCGGGGAAAAAGATACGCAGTATTTT. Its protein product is CASNLFGEKDTQYF.